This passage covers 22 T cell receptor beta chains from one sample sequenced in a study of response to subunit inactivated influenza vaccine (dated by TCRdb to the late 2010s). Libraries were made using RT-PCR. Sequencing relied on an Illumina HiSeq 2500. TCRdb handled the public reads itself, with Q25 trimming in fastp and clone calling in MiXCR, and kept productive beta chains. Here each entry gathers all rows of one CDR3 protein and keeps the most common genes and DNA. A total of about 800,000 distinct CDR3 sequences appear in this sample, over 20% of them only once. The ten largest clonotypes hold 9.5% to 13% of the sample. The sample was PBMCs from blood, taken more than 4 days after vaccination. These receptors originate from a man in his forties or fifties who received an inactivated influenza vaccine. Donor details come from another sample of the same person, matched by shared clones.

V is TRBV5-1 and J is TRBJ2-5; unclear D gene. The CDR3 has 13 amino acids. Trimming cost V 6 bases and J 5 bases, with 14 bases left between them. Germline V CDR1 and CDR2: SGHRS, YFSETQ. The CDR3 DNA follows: TGCGCCAGCACGGATGGTATGATTGAGACCCAGTACTTC. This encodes CASTDGMIETQYF.

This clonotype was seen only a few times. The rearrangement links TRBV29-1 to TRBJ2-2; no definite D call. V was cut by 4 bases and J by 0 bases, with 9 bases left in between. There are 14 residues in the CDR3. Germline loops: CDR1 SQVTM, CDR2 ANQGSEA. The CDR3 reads CSVGLSANTGELFF. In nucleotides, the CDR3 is TGCAGCGTTGGTCTCTCCGCGAACACCGGGGAGCTGTTTTTT.

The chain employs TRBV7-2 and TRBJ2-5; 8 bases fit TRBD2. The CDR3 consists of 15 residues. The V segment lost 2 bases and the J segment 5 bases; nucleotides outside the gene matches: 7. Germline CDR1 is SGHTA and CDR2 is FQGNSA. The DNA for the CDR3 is TGTGCCAGCAGCTTATCTCGGGGGGGGAGGGAGACCCAGTACTTC. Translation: CASSLSRGGRETQYF. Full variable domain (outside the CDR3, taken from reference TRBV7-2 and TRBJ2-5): GAGVSQSPSNKVTEKGKDVELRCDPISGHTALYWYRQSLGQGLEFLIYFQGNSAPDKSGLPSDRFSAERTGGSVSTLTIQRTQQEDSAVYLCASSLSRGGRETQYFGPGTRLLVL.

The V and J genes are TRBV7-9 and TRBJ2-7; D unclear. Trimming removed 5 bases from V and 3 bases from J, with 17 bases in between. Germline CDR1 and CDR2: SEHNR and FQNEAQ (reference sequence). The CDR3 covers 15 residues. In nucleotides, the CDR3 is TGTGCCAGCAGCCCCCGGGCCCCAAGGAGCTACGAGCAGTACTTC. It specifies CASSPRAPRSYEQYF.

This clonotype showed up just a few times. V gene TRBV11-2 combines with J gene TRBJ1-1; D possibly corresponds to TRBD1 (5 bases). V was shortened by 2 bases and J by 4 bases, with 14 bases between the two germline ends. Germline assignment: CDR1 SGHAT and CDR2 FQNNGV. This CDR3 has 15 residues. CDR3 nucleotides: TGTGCCAGCAGCTTATCGACGGCTGGGGGCACTGAAGCTTTCTTT. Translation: CASSLSTAGGTEAFF.

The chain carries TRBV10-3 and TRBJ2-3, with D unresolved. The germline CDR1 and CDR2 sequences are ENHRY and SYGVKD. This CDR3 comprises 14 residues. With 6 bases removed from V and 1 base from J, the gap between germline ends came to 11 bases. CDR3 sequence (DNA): TGTGCCATCAGCGGGTCTCTGGGCACAGATACGCAGTATTTT. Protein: CAISGSLGTDTQYF.

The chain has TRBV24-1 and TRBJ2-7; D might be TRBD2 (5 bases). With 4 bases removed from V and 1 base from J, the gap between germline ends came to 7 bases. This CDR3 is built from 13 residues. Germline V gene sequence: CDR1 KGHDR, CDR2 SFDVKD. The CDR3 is CATSESGSYEQYF. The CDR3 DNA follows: TGTGCCACCAGTGAATCGGGATCCTACGAGCAGTACTTC.

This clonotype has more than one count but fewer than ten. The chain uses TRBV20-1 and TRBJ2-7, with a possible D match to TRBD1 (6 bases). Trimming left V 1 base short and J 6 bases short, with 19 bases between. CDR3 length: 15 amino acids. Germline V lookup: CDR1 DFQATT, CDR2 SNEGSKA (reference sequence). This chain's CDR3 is CSARVTGTLSSEQYF. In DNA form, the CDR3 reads TGCAGTGCTAGAGTCACAGGGACCTTATCTTCCGAGCAGTACTTC.

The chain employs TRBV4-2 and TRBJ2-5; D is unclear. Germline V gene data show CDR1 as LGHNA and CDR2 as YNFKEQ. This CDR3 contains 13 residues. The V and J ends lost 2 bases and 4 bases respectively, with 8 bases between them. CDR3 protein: CASSQSNGETQYF. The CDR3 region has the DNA TGTGCCAGCAGCCAATCAAATGGAGAGACCCAGTACTTC.

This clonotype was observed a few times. The CDR3 sequence is CASSRMTGLDEKLFF. CDR3 sequence (DNA): TGTGCCAGCAGCCGCATGACAGGGCTGGATGAAAAACTGTTTTTT. V gene TRBV7-2 combines with J gene TRBJ1-4; 7 bases align to TRBD1. The J segment lost 6 bases and the V segment lost 5 bases, leaving 9 bases of the junction unmatched. This CDR3 is 15 amino acids long. Germline V gives CDR1 SGHTA, CDR2 FQGNSA.

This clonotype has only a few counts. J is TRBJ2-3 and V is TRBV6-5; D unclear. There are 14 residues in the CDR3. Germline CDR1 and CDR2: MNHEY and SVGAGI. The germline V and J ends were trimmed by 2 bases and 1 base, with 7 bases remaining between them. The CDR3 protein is CASSYIRGTDTQYF. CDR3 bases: TGTGCCAGCAGTTACATTCGTGGCACAGATACGCAGTATTTT.

In nucleotides, the CDR3 is TGCGCCAGCAGCAGGGGACAGGGGGTCGGCAATCAGCCCCAGCATTTT. Its protein product is CASSRGQGVGNQPQHF. The gene calls are TRBV5-1 and TRBJ1-5; 11 bases are a match to TRBD1. The V segment lost 4 bases and the J segment 2 bases; nucleotides outside the gene matches: 5. Germline CDR1 is SGHRS and CDR2 is YFSETQ. The CDR3 is 16 amino acids. The full variable domain, completed using reference TRBV5-1 and TRBJ1-5, is KAGVTQTPRYLIKTRGQQVTLSCSPISGHRSVSWYQQTPGQGLQFLFEYFSETQRNKGNFPGRFSGRQFSNSRSEMNVSTLELGDSALYLCASSRGQGVGNQPQHFGDGTRLSIL.

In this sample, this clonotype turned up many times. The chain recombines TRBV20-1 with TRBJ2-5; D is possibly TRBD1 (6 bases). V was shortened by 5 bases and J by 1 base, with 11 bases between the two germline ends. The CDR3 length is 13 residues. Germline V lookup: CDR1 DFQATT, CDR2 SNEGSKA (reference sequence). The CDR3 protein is CSAQPGAQETQYF. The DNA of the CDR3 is TGCAGTGCTCAGCCAGGGGCCCAAGAGACCCAGTACTTC.

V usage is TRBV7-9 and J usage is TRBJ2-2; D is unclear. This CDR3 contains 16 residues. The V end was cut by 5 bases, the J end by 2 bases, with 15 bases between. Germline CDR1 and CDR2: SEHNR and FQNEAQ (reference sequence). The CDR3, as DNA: TGTGCCAGCAGCGATGCGGCAGTTATTAACACCGGGGAGCTGTTTTTT. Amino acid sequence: CASSDAAVINTGELFF.

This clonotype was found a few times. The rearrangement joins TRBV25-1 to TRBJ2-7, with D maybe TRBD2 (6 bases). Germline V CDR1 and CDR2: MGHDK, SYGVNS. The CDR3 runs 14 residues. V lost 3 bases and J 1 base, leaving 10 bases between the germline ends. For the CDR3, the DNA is TGTGCCAGCAGTGAGGGACGGGGGTCCTACGAGCAGTACTTC. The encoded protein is CASSEGRGSYEQYF.

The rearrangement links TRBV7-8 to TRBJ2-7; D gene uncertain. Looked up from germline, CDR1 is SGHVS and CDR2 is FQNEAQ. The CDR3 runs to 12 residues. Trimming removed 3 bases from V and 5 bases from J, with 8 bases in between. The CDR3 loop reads CASSFQLDEQYF. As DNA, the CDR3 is TGTGCCAGCAGCTTCCAGCTGGACGAGCAGTACTTC.

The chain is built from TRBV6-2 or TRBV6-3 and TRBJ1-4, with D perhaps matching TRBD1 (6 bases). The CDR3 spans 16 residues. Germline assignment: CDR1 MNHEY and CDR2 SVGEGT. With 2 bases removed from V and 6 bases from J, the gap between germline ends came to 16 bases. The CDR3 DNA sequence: TGTGCCAGCAGTTACGACAACAGGGTTCGGGATGAAAAACTGTTTTTT. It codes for CASSYDNRVRDEKLFF.

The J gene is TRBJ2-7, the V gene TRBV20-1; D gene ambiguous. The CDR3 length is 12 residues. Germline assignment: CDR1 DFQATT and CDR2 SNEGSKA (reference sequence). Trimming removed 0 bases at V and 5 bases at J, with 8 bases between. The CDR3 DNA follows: TGCAGTGCTAGAGATCTGAGCAACGAGCAGTACTTC. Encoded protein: CSARDLSNEQYF.

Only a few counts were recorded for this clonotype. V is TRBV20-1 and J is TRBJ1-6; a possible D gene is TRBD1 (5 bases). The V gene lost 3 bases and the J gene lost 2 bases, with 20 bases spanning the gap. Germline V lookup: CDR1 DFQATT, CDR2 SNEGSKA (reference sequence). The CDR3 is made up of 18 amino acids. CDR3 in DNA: TGCAGTGCTAGGGGCCCACTTGGGGGGAATCCCTATAATTCACCCCTCCACTTT. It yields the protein CSARGPLGGNPYNSPLHF.

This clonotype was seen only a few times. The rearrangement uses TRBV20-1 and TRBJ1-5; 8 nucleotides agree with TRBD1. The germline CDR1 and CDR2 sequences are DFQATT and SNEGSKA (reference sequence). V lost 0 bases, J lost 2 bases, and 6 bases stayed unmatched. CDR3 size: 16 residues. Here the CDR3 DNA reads TGCAGTGCTAGAGATGGGGGACAGGCCGGCAATCAGCCCCAGCATTTT. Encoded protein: CSARDGGQAGNQPQHF.

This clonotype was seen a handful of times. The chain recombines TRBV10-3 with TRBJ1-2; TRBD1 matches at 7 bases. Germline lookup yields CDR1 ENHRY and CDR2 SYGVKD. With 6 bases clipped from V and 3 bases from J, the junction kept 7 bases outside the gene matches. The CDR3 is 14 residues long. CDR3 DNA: TGTGCCATCAGACCCAACCAGGGGGACTATGGCTACACCTTC. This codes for CAIRPNQGDYGYTF.

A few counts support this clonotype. CDR3 protein: CASGMGYQPQHF. The CDR3 coding sequence is TGTGCCAGTGGGATGGGTTATCAGCCCCAGCATTTT. The chain combines TRBV7-2 with TRBJ1-5; no clear D gene. The CDR3 contains 12 residues. Germline V gene lookup returns CDR1 SGHTA and CDR2 FQGNSA. V lost 9 bases and J 5 bases, leaving 11 bases between the germline ends.